This record concerns one T cell receptor beta chain sequence. The CDR3 length is 17 residues. J was trimmed by 1 base and V by 0 bases; bases with no gene match: 11. The germline gives CDR1 GTSNPN, CDR2 SVGIG (reference sequence). This entry comes from a study of blood T cell repertoires in COVID-19. Generated by immunoSEQ multiplex PCR, the TCRdb table keeps only in-frame clones and is missing some. This table holds roughly 480,000 clones, about 88% found once. This TCR was recovered from a man aged 18 to 30 with COVID-19, enrolled during active disease. The source material was peripheral blood. The chain recombines TRBV30 with TRBJ2-5; 7 bases agree with TRBD2. The CDR3 sequence is CAWSVRRSSGIQETQYF. The CDR3 DNA follows: TGTGCCTGGAGTGTACGACGATCCAGCGGGATCCAAGAGACCCAGTACTTC.